This entry lists 8 T cell receptor beta chains sequenced from one sample in a study of control samples from healthy donors and cancer patients. The table came from immunoSEQ multiplex PCR; TCRdb's copy has only in-frame clones and leaves some out. The data hold around 180,000 clones, with 85% to 95% observed a single time. Input material: blood. The receptors derive from a woman aged 18 to 35 in good health.

This chain uses TRBV6-2 or TRBV6-3 with TRBJ1-1; D may be TRBD1 (6 bases). The germline V gene has CDR1 MNHEY and CDR2 SVGEGT. The V end was cut by 5 bases, the J end by 4 bases, with 20 bases between. The length of the CDR3 is 16 residues. The CDR3 loop is CASSRVRGAGATEAFF. CDR3 bases: TGTGCCAGCAGTAGGGTGCGGGGCGCGGGGGCCACTGAAGCTTTCTTT.

The CDR3: CASLLLANYGYTF. Written as DNA, the CDR3 is TGTGCCAGCTTACTACTAGCTAACTATGGCTACACCTTC. The chain is built from TRBV27 and TRBJ1-2; no definite D call. This CDR3 contains 13 residues. The V and J ends lost 8 bases and 0 bases respectively, with 10 bases between them. The germline CDR1 and CDR2 sequences are MNHEY and SMNVEV (reference sequence).

V gene TRBV28 combines with J gene TRBJ1-3, with 7 bases fitting TRBD1. V was pared by 7 bases and J by 12 bases, with 18 bases of the junction left unmatched. The CDR3 consists of 15 residues. The germline gives CDR1 MDHEN, CDR2 SYDVKM. The DNA for the CDR3 is TGTGCCAGCACCTCAGGAGGGGGCCTGCAAAGCGGCATATATTTT. Translation: CASTSGGGLQSGIYF.

On this clone: The same CDR3 arises from other DNA sequences in this sample as well. The chain recombines TRBV7-8 with TRBJ2-7; D not resolved. Trimming cost V 1 base and J 2 bases, with 3 bases left between them. The germline gives CDR1 SGHVS, CDR2 FQNEAQ. This CDR3 contains 12 residues. CDR3 coding DNA: TGTGCCAGCAGCTTAGGCACCTACGAGCAGTACTTC. It is translated as CASSLGTYEQYF.

Ten or more counts support this clone. The rearrangement joins TRBV9 to TRBJ1-1; D perhaps matches TRBD1 (5 bases). V lost 0 bases, J lost 3 bases, and 15 bases lay in between. From germline, CDR1 is SGDLS and CDR2 YYNGEE. This CDR3 has 16 amino acids. CDR3 sequence (DNA): TGTGCCAGCAGCGTAGCTGAAGGACAACGAGACACTGAAGCTTTCTTT. The encoded protein is CASSVAEGQRDTEAFF.

The chain is built from TRBV15 and TRBJ1-2; 7 bases agree with TRBD1. The CDR3 consists of 14 residues. V dropped 1 base and J dropped 7; count of bases not matched to a gene: 6. The germline V gene has CDR1 LNHNV and CDR2 YYDKDF (reference sequence). DNA of the CDR3: TGTGCCACCAGCAGAGTACCTCGGACAGGTGGCTACACCTTC. It specifies CATSRVPRTGGYTF.

The chain has TRBV2 and TRBJ1-2, with 10 bases aligning to TRBD1. J gave up 4 bases and V 5 bases, and 7 bases lay outside the gene matches. CDR1 SNHLY and CDR2 FYNNEI come from the germline V gene. The CDR3 spans 15 residues. In DNA form, the CDR3 reads TGTGCCAGCAGTTACAGACAGGGGGCGTTCTATGGCTACACCTTC. Translating gives CASSYRQGAFYGYTF.

The J gene is TRBJ2-1, the V gene TRBV24-1; the D gene could be TRBD1 or TRBD2 (6 bases each). Trimming cost V 10 bases and J 0 bases, with 18 bases left between them. The CDR3 runs 16 residues. Per the germline V gene, CDR1 is KGHDR and CDR2 is SFDVKD. CDR3 region: CATQGAGSSSYNEQFF. The CDR3 coding sequence is TGTGCCACACAGGGCGCGGGATCGAGCTCCTACAATGAGCAGTTCTTC.